This T cell receptor (beta chain) was identified during a study of control samples from healthy donors and cancer patients (TCRdb year 2020). As for this clone: The target of this receptor is not known. No much larger clone is present one base from it, and per-base qualities are unavailable.

Library generation was performed with the immunoSEQ multiplex PCR assay. TCRdb limited this immuneACCESS table to in-frame rearrangements with V and J called. A share of clones is missing; checked studies link under half to unresolved V genes, and the rest is unexplained. The sample data list some 140,000 clones, and over 85% of these were observed just once. Approximately 5.7% of the sample belongs to the ten largest clones. For CDR1 and CDR2, the germline V gene lists MGHDK and SYGVNS. V has 7 bases trimmed and J has 6 bases trimmed; junction bases matching no gene number 4. Measured from the cysteine to the phenylalanine, the CDR3 is 12 residues long. The sequence is cut down to CDR3 DNA, 36 bases in frame from base 1.

Sequences were obtained from blood. This clonotype was sampled from a man in his forties in good health. The V gene is TRBV25-1 and the J gene is TRBJ2-3; 7 nucleotides in the junction match TRBD2. The sequenced DNA: TGTGCCAGCAATCAGGGAGGGGATACGCAGTATTTT. It translates to CASNQGGDTQYF. With the rest looked up from the reference TRBV25-1 and TRBJ2-3 genes rather than sequenced, the full variable domain is EADIYQTPRYLVIGTGKKITLECSQTMGHDKMYWYQQDPGMELHLIHYSYGVNSTEKGDLSSESTVSRIRTEHFPLTLESARPSHTSQYLCASNQGGDTQYFGPGTRLTVL.